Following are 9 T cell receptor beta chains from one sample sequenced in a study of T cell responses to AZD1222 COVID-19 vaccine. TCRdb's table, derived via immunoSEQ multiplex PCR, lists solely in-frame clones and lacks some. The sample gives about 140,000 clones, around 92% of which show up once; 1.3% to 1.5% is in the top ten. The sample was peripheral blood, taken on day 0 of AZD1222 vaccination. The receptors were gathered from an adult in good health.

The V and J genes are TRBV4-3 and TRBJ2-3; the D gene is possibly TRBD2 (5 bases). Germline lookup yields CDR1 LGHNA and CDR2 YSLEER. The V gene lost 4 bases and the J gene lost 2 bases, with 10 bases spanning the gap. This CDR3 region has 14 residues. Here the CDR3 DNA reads TGCGCCAGCAGCCCCTCCGGACTCACAGATACGCAGTATTTT. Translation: CASSPSGLTDTQYF.

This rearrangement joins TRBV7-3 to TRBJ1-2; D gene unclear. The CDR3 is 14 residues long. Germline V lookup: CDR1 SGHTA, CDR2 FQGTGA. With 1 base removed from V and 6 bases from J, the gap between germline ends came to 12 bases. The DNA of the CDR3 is TGTGCCAGCAGCTTAATGCCAGAGGGCAATGGCTACACCTTC. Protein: CASSLMPEGNGYTF.

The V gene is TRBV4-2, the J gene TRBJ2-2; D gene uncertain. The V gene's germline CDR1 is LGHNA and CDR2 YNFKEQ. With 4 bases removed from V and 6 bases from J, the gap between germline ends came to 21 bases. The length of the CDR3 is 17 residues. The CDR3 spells CASSPLVGPRRSGELFF. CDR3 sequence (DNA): TGTGCCAGCAGCCCCCTGGTGGGCCCCCGGCGTTCCGGGGAGCTGTTTTTT.

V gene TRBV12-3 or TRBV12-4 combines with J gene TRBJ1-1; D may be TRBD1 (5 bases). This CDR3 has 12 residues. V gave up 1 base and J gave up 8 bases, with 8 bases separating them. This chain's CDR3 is CASSLGGAEAFF. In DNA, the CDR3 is TGTGCCAGCAGTTTAGGCGGGGCGGAAGCTTTCTTT.

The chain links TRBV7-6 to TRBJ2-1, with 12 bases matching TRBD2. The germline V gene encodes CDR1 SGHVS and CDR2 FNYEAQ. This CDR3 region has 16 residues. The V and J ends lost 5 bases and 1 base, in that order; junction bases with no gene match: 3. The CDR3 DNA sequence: TGTGCCAGCAGCGCAGGGACTAGCGGGTCCTACAATGAGCAGTTCTTC. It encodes CASSAGTSGSYNEQFF.

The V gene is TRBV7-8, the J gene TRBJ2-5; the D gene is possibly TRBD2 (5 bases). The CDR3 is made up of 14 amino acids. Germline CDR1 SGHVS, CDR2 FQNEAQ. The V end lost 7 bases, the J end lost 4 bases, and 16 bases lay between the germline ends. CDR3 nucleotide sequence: TGTGCCAGCACCTATTCAGCGGCCCCAGAGACCCAGTACTTC. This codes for CASTYSAAPETQYF.

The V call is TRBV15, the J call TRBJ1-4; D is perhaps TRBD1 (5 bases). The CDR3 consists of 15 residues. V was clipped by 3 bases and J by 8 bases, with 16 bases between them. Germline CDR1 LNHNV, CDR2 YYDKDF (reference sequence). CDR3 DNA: TGTGCCACCAGCAGTCCGGGCAGGGTTGGAGAAAAACTGTTTTTT. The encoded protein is CATSSPGRVGEKLFF. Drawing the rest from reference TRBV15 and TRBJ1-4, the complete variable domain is DAMVIQNPRYQVTQFGKPVTLSCSQTLNHNVMYWYQQKSSQAPKLLFHYYDKDFNNEADTPDNFQSRRPNTSFCFLDIRSPGLGDTAMYLCATSSPGRVGEKLFFGSGTQLSVL.

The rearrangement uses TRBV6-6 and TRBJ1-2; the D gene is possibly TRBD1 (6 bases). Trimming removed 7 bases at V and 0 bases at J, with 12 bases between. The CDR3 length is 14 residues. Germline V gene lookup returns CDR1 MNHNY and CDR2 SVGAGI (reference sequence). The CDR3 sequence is CASNGQISNYGYTF. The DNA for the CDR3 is TGTGCCAGCAACGGACAGATCTCTAACTATGGCTACACCTTC.

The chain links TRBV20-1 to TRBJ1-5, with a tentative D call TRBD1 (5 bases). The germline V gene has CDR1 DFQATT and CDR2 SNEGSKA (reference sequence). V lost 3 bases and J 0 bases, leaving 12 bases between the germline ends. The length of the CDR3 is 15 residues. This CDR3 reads CSASSSTGSNQPQHF. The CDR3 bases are TGCAGTGCTAGTAGTTCCACAGGTAGCAATCAGCCCCAGCATTTT.